These 11 T cell receptor beta chains share one sample of origin, sequenced in a study of vaccination effects on CD4 cells after COVID-19. The antigens these receptors bind are not known. CD4+ T cells specific for antigen were expanded with viral peptide pools by the ViraFEST assay before sequencing. CD4+ T cell isolation took place after less than 13 days of culture. Every participant took two doses of the BNT162b2 or mRNA-1273 vaccine. Profiling relied on immunoSEQ multiplex PCR, and the TCRdb table lists in-frame clones only, not all of them. The table records around 30,000 clones, 72% of them present only once. The sequencing used CD4+ T cells from PBMCs cultured with HCoV-229E spike peptides, collected after COVID-19 vaccination. The receptors come from a human donor who received a COVID-19 vaccine.

This chain uses TRBV10-1 with TRBJ2-3; no clear D gene. Trimming stripped 4 bases from V and 7 bases from J, with 9 bases between. Germline V gene data show CDR1 as WNHNN and CDR2 as SYGVQD (reference sequence). This CDR3 is built from 12 residues. The CDR3 region is CASSGPENTQYF. The DNA of the CDR3 is TGCGCCAGCAGTGGTCCGGAGAATACGCAGTATTTT.

V gene TRBV5-1 combines with J gene TRBJ2-1; D perhaps matches TRBD2 (5 bases). CDR3 size: 19 residues. The ends were cut back, 4 bases at V and 0 bases at J, with 23 bases in the middle. Germline values: CDR1 SGHRS, CDR2 YFSETQ. The CDR3 here is CASSPMGASLFSSYNEQFF. CDR3 DNA: TGCGCCAGCAGCCCGATGGGAGCCAGCCTTTTTTCCTCCTACAATGAGCAGTTCTTC.

V is TRBV19 and J is TRBJ2-2; TRBD1 might be the D (5 bases). The CDR3 loop spans 14 amino acids. Germline-derived CDR1 and CDR2 are LNHDA and SQIVND (reference sequence). The V gene lost 1 base and the J gene lost 6 bases, with 9 bases spanning the gap. The CDR3 nucleotides are TGTGCCAGTAGTATAGGCAGGGTGGCCGGGGAGCTGTTTTTT. This codes for CASSIGRVAGELFF.

This clone occurred a few times. The chain carries TRBV3-1 (or the pseudogene TRBV3-2) and TRBJ2-7; no reliable D call. The germline V gene encodes CDR1 LGHDT and CDR2 YNNKEL (reference sequence). Trimming removed 0 bases from V and 6 bases from J, with 15 bases in between. This CDR3 region has 15 residues. The CDR3 DNA reads TGTGCCAGCAGCCAAGAAAACAGCGTGGATGCCGAGCAGTACTTC. Its translation is CASSQENSVDAEQYF.

This chain connects TRBV6-4 to TRBJ1-4; the D is unclear. V lost 0 bases and J lost 10, with 15 bases in between. In germline, CDR1 is MRHNA, CDR2 SNTAGT. This CDR3 is 15 amino acids long. In nucleotides, the CDR3 is TGTGCCAGCAGTGACTCGAGATGGTCCCGGGGAAAACTGTTTTTT. Translation: CASSDSRWSRGKLFF.

This clone came up once. The chain couples TRBV2 to TRBJ1-5, with no clear D. The germline CDR1 and CDR2 sequences are SNHLY and FYNNEI. The ends were cut back, 3 bases at V and 1 base at J, with 7 bases in the middle. The CDR3 covers 14 residues. The CDR3 spells CASSETDSNQPQHF. In nucleotides, the CDR3 is TGTGCCAGCAGTGAGACCGACAGCAATCAGCCCCAGCATTTT.

This clone was detected a few times. V gene TRBV5-1 combines with J gene TRBJ1-2; tentative D call: TRBD1 (6 bases). CDR1 is SGHRS, CDR2 YFSETQ, per germline. V lost 0 bases and J lost 4, with 13 bases in between. This CDR3 spans 15 amino acids. The CDR3 DNA is TGCGCCAGCAGCTTGGGGGACACCAATTTCTATGGCTACACCTTC. Encoded protein: CASSLGDTNFYGYTF.

V gene TRBV27 combines with J gene TRBJ1-2; a weak D match, TRBD1 (6 bases). Germline assignment: CDR1 MNHEY and CDR2 SMNVEV (reference sequence). Between the trimmed V and J ends, which lost 2 bases and 0 bases, there was a span of 16 bases. The CDR3 is 17 amino acids. The DNA of the CDR3 is TGTGCCAGCAGTTTACACGTGAGCGGGACAACTAACTATGGCTACACCTTC. Translated, it gives CASSLHVSGTTNYGYTF.

This clone was recorded only once. The rearrangement joins TRBV5-1 to TRBJ2-1; D is undetermined. Trimming took 0 bases from V and 6 from J, leaving 13 bases between them. Germline values: CDR1 SGHRS, CDR2 YFSETQ. The CDR3 sequence is 15 residues long. CDR3 DNA sequence: TGCGCCAGCAGCTTGGCCGAGGATTCGGTCAATGAGCAGTTCTTC. This sequence encodes CASSLAEDSVNEQFF.

This chain links TRBV6-1 with TRBJ1-6, with D perhaps matching TRBD1 (6 bases). Per the germline V gene, CDR1 is MNHNS and CDR2 is SASEGT. This CDR3 spans 15 amino acids. Trimming cost V 0 bases and J 10 bases, with 13 bases left between them. DNA of the CDR3: TGTGCCAGCAGTGAAGCACCGGGGGGCGGCTCACCCCTCCACTTT. Amino acids: CASSEAPGGGSPLHF.

This sequence joins TRBV10-2 and TRBJ2-5; 10 bases are a match to TRBD1. Germline V CDR1 and CDR2: WSHSY, SAAADI. The CDR3 covers 16 residues. V shed 3 bases and J 5 bases; nucleotides not matched to a gene: 9. The DNA of the CDR3 is TGCGCCAGCAGTGACCCCGTGACAGGGGGCGGGGAGACCCAGTACTTC. Protein product: CASSDPVTGGGETQYF.